In this sample, the clone carrying this T cell receptor (beta chain) is medium-sized. FACS sorting after 6-7 days collected CFSE-low CD25+ ICOS+ proliferating activated T cells. Irradiated autologous monocytes pulsed with antigen were cultured at a 2:1 ratio with CFSE-labeled memory CD4+ T cells. All CD4+ cells other than CD45RA+CCR7+CD95- naive cells were sorted as memory, over 95% pure. Sorting first excluded CD8+, CD14+, CD16+, CD56+, CD19+ and CD25-bright cells. The sample comes from a study of human CD4 T cells and Enterobacteriaceae. Study at large: E. coli, K. pneumoniae, E. aerogenes, S. flexneri, S. sonnei, S. typhimurium, S. aureus were stimuli. Study outcomes and limitations: Shared Enterobacteriaceae clonotypes made up 66-93% of templates.

The protocol was immunoSEQ multiplex PCR, while the TCRdb copy is restricted to in-frame clones and leaves out a portion. The repertoire holds hundreds of clones, with just over 35% as singletons. Between the trimmed V and J ends, which lost 0 bases and 7 bases, there was a span of 10 bases. Germline CDR1 reads SGHRS; CDR2 reads YFSETQ. The CDR3 runs 13 residues. The chain joins TRBV5-1 to TRBJ1-1; D gene unclear. The specimen sequenced was bacteria-reactive CD4+ T cells grown in culture. Indicated subset: CFSE-low proliferating memory CD4 T cells sorted after in vitro stimulation with a heat-inactivated bacterium or M. tuberculosis lysate. This TCR was sampled from a human donor in good health. The CDR3 region has the DNA TGCGCCAGCAGCTTGGCAGGTATCCGTGAAGCTTTCTTT. Translating it yields CASSLAGIREAFF.